A single sample is the source of the 25 T cell receptor beta chains below, sequenced in a study of a mutant IDH1 vaccine in newly diagnosed glioma. The assay was immunoSEQ multiplex PCR, and TCRdb's table has in-frame clones only and misses some. Among some 68,000 clones, roughly 78% were seen once, and the ten largest hold around 8.8%. Time point denoted: baseline, week 1 (first vaccination visit). Described treatment: pre-vaccination baseline after standard-of-care therapy. Sequencing was performed on PBMCs, taken from a glioma patient treated with radiotherapy, temozolomide or both. The receptor set was obtained from a man aged 45 to 65 with glioma.

J is TRBJ1-4 and V is TRBV4-2; no firm D call. Trimming took off 0 bases at V and 8 bases at J, with 19 bases between the two ends. CDR3 length equals 17 residues. Germline V gene lookup returns CDR1 LGHNA and CDR2 YNFKEQ. CDR3 amino acids: CASSQDQVMQRREKLFF. In DNA form, the CDR3 reads TGTGCCAGCAGCCAAGACCAAGTTATGCAGCGCAGGGAAAAACTGTTTTTT.

The chain recombines TRBV7-9 with TRBJ1-2; tentatively, D is TRBD1 (5 bases). Germline V gene sequence: CDR1 SEHNR, CDR2 FQNEAQ (reference sequence). The length of the CDR3 is 15 residues. V shed 7 bases and J shed 7 bases, with 22 bases lying between them. The CDR3 DNA is TGTGCCAGCACCTGGGAGGAGAGGGGAGACTGTGGCTACACCTTC. It translates to CASTWEERGDCGYTF.

The chain links TRBV5-1 to TRBJ2-5; 10 bases are shared with TRBD2. Germline CDR1 is SGHRS and CDR2 is YFSETQ. V gave up 1 base and J gave up 3 bases; unmatched junction bases: 3. This CDR3 has 15 residues. The CDR3 bases are TGCGCCAGCAGCTTGCTAGCGGGGGCAGAAGAGACCCAGTACTTC. Amino acids: CASSLLAGAEETQYF.

The chain couples TRBV11-2 to TRBJ1-5; D not resolved. Per the germline V gene, CDR1 is SGHAT and CDR2 is FQNNGV. Trimming left V 1 base short and J 4 bases short, with 5 bases between. This CDR3 is 13 amino acids long. CDR3 sequence: CASSLGPNQPQHF. CDR3 DNA sequence: TGTGCCAGCAGCTTAGGGCCTAATCAGCCCCAGCATTTT. The whole variable domain, remainder taken from reference TRBV11-2 and TRBJ1-5, is EAGVAQSPRYKIIEKRQSVAFWCNPISGHATLYWYQQILGQGPKLLIQFQNNGVVDDSQLPKDRFSAERLKGVDSTLKIQPAKLEDSAVYLCASSLGPNQPQHFGDGTRLSIL.

The chain carries TRBV11-2 and TRBJ1-2; D uncertain. The CDR3 loop spans 13 amino acids. From germline, CDR1 is SGHAT and CDR2 FQNNGV. V lost 4 bases, J lost 4 bases, and 10 bases lay in between. The CDR3 nucleotides read TGTGCCAGCAGCTCCCTCAGGAGCTATGGCTACACCTTC. As protein: CASSSLRSYGYTF.

This chain links TRBV7-2 with TRBJ1-5; TRBD1 might be the D (6 bases). Between the trimmed V and J ends, which lost 4 bases and 3 bases, there was a span of 13 bases. There are 15 residues in the CDR3. CDR1 is SGHTA and CDR2 is FQGNSA in the germline V gene. The chain's CDR3 is CASSSTGLINQPQHF. CDR3 sequence (DNA): TGTGCCAGCAGCTCGACAGGACTGATCAATCAGCCCCAGCATTTT. Full variable domain (outside the CDR3, taken from reference TRBV7-2 and TRBJ1-5): GAGVSQSPSNKVTEKGKDVELRCDPISGHTALYWYRQSLGQGLEFLIYFQGNSAPDKSGLPSDRFSAERTGGSVSTLTIQRTQQEDSAVYLCASSSTGLINQPQHFGDGTRLSIL.

The chain has TRBV19 and TRBJ2-1; D ambiguous. The CDR3 has 13 amino acids. The germline gives CDR1 LNHDA, CDR2 SQIVND (reference sequence). V lost 5 bases, J lost 9 bases, and 14 bases lay in between. The CDR3 DNA follows: TGTGCCAGTAGTCCCGACTTGCTTGGTGAGCAGTTCTTC. Translating it yields CASSPDLLGEQFF.

This clone was seen a single time. The V call is TRBV7-2, the J call TRBJ2-7; D ambiguous. Trimming removed 5 bases from V and 7 bases from J, with 12 bases in between. Germline CDR1 is SGHTA and CDR2 is FQGNSA. The CDR3 has 12 residues. The CDR3 DNA follows: TGTGCCAGCAGCCCAGAGATCGGGGAGCAGTACTTC. Encoded protein: CASSPEIGEQYF. The complete variable domain, with remaining parts taken from reference TRBV7-2 and TRBJ2-7, reads GAGVSQSPSNKVTEKGKDVELRCDPISGHTALYWYRQSLGQGLEFLIYFQGNSAPDKSGLPSDRFSAERTGGSVSTLTIQRTQQEDSAVYLCASSPEIGEQYFGPGTRLTVT.

The rearrangement joins TRBV7-2 to TRBJ2-7; TRBD2 matches 11 bases. V lost 1 base to trimming and J lost 6 bases; unmatched junction nucleotides: 5. This CDR3 is 15 amino acids long. Germline assignment: CDR1 SGHTA and CDR2 FQGNSA. This chain's CDR3 is CASSLVLAGGSEQYF. The CDR3 nucleotides are TGTGCCAGCAGCTTAGTGCTAGCGGGGGGAAGCGAGCAGTACTTC.

The chain carries TRBV6-1 and TRBJ1-6; no definite D call. The V gene lost 8 bases and the J gene lost 7 bases, with 12 bases spanning the gap. Germline CDR1 is MNHNS and CDR2 is SASEGT. The CDR3 extends over 13 amino acids. This CDR3 reads CASGEERNSPLHF. The CDR3, as DNA: TGTGCCAGCGGGGAGGAGAGGAATTCACCCCTCCACTTT.

This chain links TRBV5-6 with TRBJ1-2; D is undetermined. CDR1 SGHDT and CDR2 YYEEEE come from the germline V gene. The CDR3 length is 13 residues. V lost 0 bases to trimming and J lost 1 base, with 4 bases between them. CDR3 in DNA: TGTGCCAGCAGCTTGGTAATTAACTATGGCTACACCTTC. Residues: CASSLVINYGYTF.

CDR3 residues: CASSPRQGSNEKLFF. For the CDR3, the DNA is TGCGCCAGCAGCCCGAGACAGGGAAGTAATGAAAAACTGTTTTTT. The V call is TRBV5-1, the J call TRBJ1-4; 7 nucleotides line up with TRBD1. Germline assignment: CDR1 SGHRS and CDR2 YFSETQ. With V trimmed by 4 bases and J by 4 bases, 7 bases remained unmatched. The CDR3 is made up of 15 amino acids.

In its sample, this clone was seen once. V is TRBV2 and J is TRBJ2-6; 8 bases agree with TRBD1. Trimming cost V 4 bases and J 4 bases; bases outside gene matches: 12. Germline CDR1 and CDR2: SNHLY and FYNNEI. The CDR3 totals 18 residues. CDR3 coding DNA: TGTGCCAGCAGTGGCCGAGGACAGGGATTTTCAGGGGCCAACGTCCTGACTTTC. Its protein product is CASSGRGQGFSGANVLTF.

The gene calls are TRBV10-3 and TRBJ2-6; TRBD1 matches at 7 bases. Germline-derived CDR1 and CDR2 are ENHRY and SYGVKD. The CDR3 runs 16 residues. The junction had 10 bases not matched to a gene; V was cut back by 11 bases and J by 0 bases. The CDR3 sequence is CAVGDSLVSGANVLTF. The CDR3 DNA reads as TGTGCCGTCGGGGACAGTCTTGTCTCTGGGGCCAACGTCCTGACTTTC.

The CDR3 is CASRSGQGRQPQHF. The DNA for the CDR3 is TGTGCCAGCAGGTCGGGACAGGGAAGGCAGCCCCAGCATTTT. The chain combines TRBV6-5 with TRBJ1-5, with TRBD1 matching 9 bases. CDR1 MNHEY and CDR2 SVGAGI come from the germline V gene. J gave up 7 bases and V 6 bases, and 7 bases lay outside the gene matches. The CDR3 runs to 14 residues.

This clone appeared a single time. The rearrangement joins TRBV15 to TRBJ2-5; possible D gene TRBD2, 5 bases. The CDR3 covers 14 residues. Trimming pared 4 bases from V and 0 bases from J, leaving 9 bases between. Germline V CDR1 and CDR2: LNHNV, YYDKDF (reference sequence). The CDR3: CATSNEGNQETQYF. CDR3 DNA: TGTGCCACCAGCAATGAGGGAAACCAAGAGACCCAGTACTTC. Together with reference TRBV15 and TRBJ2-5, the CDR3 gives the full variable domain: DAMVIQNPRYQVTQFGKPVTLSCSQTLNHNVMYWYQQKSSQAPKLLFHYYDKDFNNEADTPDNFQSRRPNTSFCFLDIRSPGLGDTAMYLCATSNEGNQETQYFGPGTRLLVL.

The chain joins TRBV5-1 to TRBJ2-5; D is unclear. The germline V gene encodes CDR1 SGHRS and CDR2 YFSETQ. V was shortened by 4 bases and J by 1 base, with 11 bases between the two germline ends. The CDR3 spans 14 residues. The CDR3 here is CASSPEGPQETQYF. CDR3 nucleotide sequence: TGCGCCAGCAGCCCTGAAGGGCCCCAAGAGACCCAGTACTTC.

The V and J genes are TRBV7-3 and TRBJ2-1, with TRBD1 matching over 8 bases. Germline CDR1 and CDR2: SGHTA and FQGTGA. V lost 5 bases and J lost 7; bases outside the gene matches: 13. This CDR3 is 16 amino acids long. Here the CDR3 reads CASSPRAGQEFNEQFF. In DNA form, the CDR3 reads TGTGCCAGCAGCCCCAGGGCGGGACAGGAATTTAATGAGCAGTTCTTC.

This clone appeared once. This chain connects TRBV19 to TRBJ2-1, with 7 bases lining up with TRBD2. CDR3 length: 14 amino acids. Trimming took 4 bases from V and 4 from J; bases not matched to a gene: 4. Germline V gene sequence: CDR1 LNHDA, CDR2 SQIVND (reference sequence). The CDR3 region has the DNA TGTGCCAGTAGTAATAAGCGGGGATACAATGAGCAGTTCTTC. Its translation is CASSNKRGYNEQFF.

The chain has TRBV5-1 and TRBJ2-1, with TRBD2 matching over 11 bases. The CDR3 loop spans 15 amino acids. Looked up from germline, CDR1 is SGHRS and CDR2 is YFSETQ. With 3 bases clipped from V and 3 bases from J, the junction kept 2 bases outside the gene matches. The CDR3 region is CASSSGTSGYNEQFF. DNA of the CDR3: TGCGCCAGCAGCTCCGGGACTAGCGGCTACAATGAGCAGTTCTTC.

The chain employs TRBV7-9 and TRBJ1-4; 9 nucleotides agree with TRBD1. The CDR3 totals 15 residues. CDR1 SEHNR and CDR2 FQNEAQ come from the germline V gene (reference sequence). The trim removed 3 bases at V and 7 bases at J, leaving 6 bases unmatched. CDR3 sequence: CASSFQQGALEKLFF. CDR3 DNA sequence: TGTGCCAGCAGCTTTCAACAGGGGGCGCTTGAAAAACTGTTTTTT.

The chain employs TRBV5-1 and TRBJ1-5, with a possible D match to TRBD1 (5 bases). Deletions cut 2 bases from V and 4 bases from J, with 7 bases between. CDR1 is SGHRS and CDR2 is YFSETQ in the germline V gene. The CDR3 spans 13 residues. The CDR3 here is CASSLSGNQPQHF. For the CDR3, the DNA is TGCGCCAGCAGCTTATCAGGGAATCAGCCCCAGCATTTT.

This chain joins TRBV6-5 and TRBJ1-1; D might be TRBD1 (5 bases). Germline CDR1 reads MNHEY; CDR2 reads SVGAGI. This CDR3 is built from 12 residues. V shed 6 bases and J shed 10 bases, with 15 bases lying between them. The CDR3 DNA follows: TGTGCCAGCAGCCGGGACGGGGGAGTAGCTTTCTTT. It encodes CASSRDGGVAFF.

The chain combines TRBV11-2 with TRBJ1-3; D is perhaps TRBD1 (5 bases). V was cut by 6 bases and J by 0 bases, with 15 bases left in between. The CDR3 extends over 16 amino acids. The germline CDR1 and CDR2 sequences are SGHAT and FQNNGV. The CDR3 coding sequence is TGTGCCAGCAGGCCTTCGGGACGGTACTCTGGAAACACCATATATTTT. Translation gives CASRPSGRYSGNTIYF.

Comments on this clone: The same CDR3 arises from other DNA sequences in this sample as well. This chain uses TRBV18 with TRBJ1-1; no definite D call. Germline V gene data show CDR1 as KGHSH and CDR2 as LQKENI. Trimming removed 3 bases at V and 1 base at J, with 9 bases between. The CDR3 runs 14 residues. The CDR3: CASSPQTANTEAFF. The DNA for the CDR3 is TGTGCCAGCTCACCGCAAACAGCGAACACTGAAGCTTTCTTT.